This T cell receptor beta chain originates from a study of human T cells and chemical hapten exposure. About the research overall: Sensitization applied 2% DPC to roughly 2 cm by roughly 2 cm of upper inner arm skin.

In the library, unique molecular identifiers were attached to individual cDNA molecules. From the RACE reads, TCRdb called clonotypes with MiXCR, one entry per CDR3 protein. This sample has 330,000 or so distinct CDR3 sequences, with under 6.5% found just once. Points on this clonotype: The target antigen is unknown.

Time point described: patch test 2, 6 weeks after DPC sensitization. Regarding treatment: therapeutic diphenylcyclopropenone sensitization with weekly scalp DPC. CDR1 is SGHTA, CDR2 FQGNSA, per germline. The CDR3 sequence is 13 residues long. V shed 5 bases, J shed 10 bases, and the junction held 5 bases outside the gene matches. Study-wide results and limits: Sensitizing with DPC caused no change in TCRs above 1 in 1000 frequency.

The J gene is TRBJ1-6, the V gene TRBV7-2; 7 nucleotides match TRBD1. This specimen was whole blood, taken in connection with sensitization to the hapten diphenylcyclopropenone (DPC). The TCR comes from a woman between 18 and 29 years old with alopecia areata. Some clones in this sample may be carry-over from other donors' samples. CDR3 region: CASSQQGISPLHF. In DNA, the CDR3 is TGTGCCAGCAGCCAACAGGGGATCTCACCCCTCCACTTT.